This T cell receptor (beta chain) was observed in a study of blood T cell repertoires in COVID-19. At the level of the study: Whether acute or convalescent, the COVID-19 samples came from the United States, Italy and Spain. T cells, B-cell-depleted T cells, or PBMCs supplied cDNA or gDNA.

V was clipped by 2 bases and J by 5 bases, with 9 bases between them. This CDR3 has 13 residues. Germline V gene data show CDR1 as SGHAT and CDR2 as FQNNGV. Authors' data handling: Estimation of nucleated cell counts relied on the amplification of reference gene primers. Produced via immunoSEQ multiplex PCR; TCRdb's table is partial and in-frame only. The D gene and trimming were derived from the DNA, and the V and J assignments and clone size from that table. The repertoire holds about 86,000 clones, with approximately 80% as singletons. The sequenced sample consisted of peripheral blood. This clonotype was obtained from a man in his 70s with acute or convalescent COVID-19. This chain links TRBV11-2 with TRBJ2-5, with D possibly matching TRBD2 (5 bases). CDR3 coding DNA: TGTGCCAGCAGCTTACGGGGTCGGGAGACCCAGTACTTC. It encodes CASSLRGRETQYF. The full variable domain, with the rest looked up from reference TRBV11-2 and TRBJ2-5, is EAGVAQSPRYKIIEKRQSVAFWCNPISGHATLYWYQQILGQGPKLLIQFQNNGVVDDSQLPKDRFSAERLKGVDSTLKIQPAKLEDSAVYLCASSLRGRETQYFGPGTRLLVL.